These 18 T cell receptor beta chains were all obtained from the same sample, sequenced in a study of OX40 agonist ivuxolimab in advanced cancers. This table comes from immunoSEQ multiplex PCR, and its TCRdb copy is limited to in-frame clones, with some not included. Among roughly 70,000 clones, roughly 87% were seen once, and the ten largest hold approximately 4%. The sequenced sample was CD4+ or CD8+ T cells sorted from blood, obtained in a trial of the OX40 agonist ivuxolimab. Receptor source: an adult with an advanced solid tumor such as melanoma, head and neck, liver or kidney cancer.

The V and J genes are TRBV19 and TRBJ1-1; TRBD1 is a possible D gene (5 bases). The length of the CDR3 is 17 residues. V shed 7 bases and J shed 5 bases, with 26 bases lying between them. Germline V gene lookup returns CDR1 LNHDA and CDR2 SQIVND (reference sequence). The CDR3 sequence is CASMGSRTGRGGTEAFF. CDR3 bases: TGTGCCAGTATGGGCAGCAGGACCGGGAGGGGAGGAACTGAAGCTTTCTTT.

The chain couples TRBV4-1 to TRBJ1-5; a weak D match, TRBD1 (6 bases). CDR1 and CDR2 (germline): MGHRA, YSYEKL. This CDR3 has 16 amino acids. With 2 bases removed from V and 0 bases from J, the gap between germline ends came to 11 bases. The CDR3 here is CASSQRTVLSNQPQHF. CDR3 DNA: TGCGCCAGCAGCCAAAGGACAGTCCTTAGCAATCAGCCCCAGCATTTT.

The CDR3 coding sequence is TGTGCCAGCTCACCTTCGGACACTGAAGCTTTCTTT. It yields the protein CASSPSDTEAFF. The chain uses TRBV18 and TRBJ1-1; D is ambiguous. Germline values: CDR1 KGHSH, CDR2 LQKENI. The CDR3 runs 12 residues. V gave up 3 bases and J gave up 3 bases, with 5 bases separating them.

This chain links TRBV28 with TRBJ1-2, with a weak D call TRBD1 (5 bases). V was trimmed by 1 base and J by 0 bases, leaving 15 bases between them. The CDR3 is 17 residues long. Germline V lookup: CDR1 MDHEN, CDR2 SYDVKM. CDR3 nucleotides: TGTGCCAGCAGTTTATTGCCAGGGCGCAAAGCTAACTATGGCTACACCTTC. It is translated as CASSLLPGRKANYGYTF.

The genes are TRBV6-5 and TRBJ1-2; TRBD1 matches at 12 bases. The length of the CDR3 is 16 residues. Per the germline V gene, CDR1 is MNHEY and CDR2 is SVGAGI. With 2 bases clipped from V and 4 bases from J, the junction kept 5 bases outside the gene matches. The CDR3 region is CASSYQKGQGAYGYTF. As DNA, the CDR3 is TGTGCCAGCAGTTACCAAAAGGGACAGGGGGCCTATGGCTACACCTTC.

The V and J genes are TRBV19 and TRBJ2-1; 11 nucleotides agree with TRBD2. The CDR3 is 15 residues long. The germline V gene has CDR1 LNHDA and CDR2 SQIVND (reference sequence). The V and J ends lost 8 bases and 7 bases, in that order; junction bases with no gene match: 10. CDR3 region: CASGSLAGVRNEQFF. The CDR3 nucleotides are TGTGCCAGTGGGTCACTAGCGGGAGTGAGGAATGAGCAGTTCTTC. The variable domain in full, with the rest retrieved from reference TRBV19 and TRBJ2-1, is DGGITQSPKYLFRKEGQNVTLSCEQNLNHDAMYWYRQDPGQGLRLIYYSQIVNDFQKGDIAEGYSVSREKKESFPLTVTSAQKNPTAFYLCASGSLAGVRNEQFFGPGTRLTVL.

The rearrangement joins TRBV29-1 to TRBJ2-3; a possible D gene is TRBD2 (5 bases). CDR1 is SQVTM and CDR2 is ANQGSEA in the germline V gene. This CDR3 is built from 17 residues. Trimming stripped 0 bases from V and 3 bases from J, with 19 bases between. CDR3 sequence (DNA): TGCAGCGTTGAAGACGAAAGCGGTGGGCTATGGACAGATACGCAGTATTTT. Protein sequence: CSVEDESGGLWTDTQYF.

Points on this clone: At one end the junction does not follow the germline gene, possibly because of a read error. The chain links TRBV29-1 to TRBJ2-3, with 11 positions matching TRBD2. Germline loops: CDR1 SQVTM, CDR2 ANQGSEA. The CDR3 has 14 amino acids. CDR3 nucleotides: TGCAGCGTCGGGACTAGCGGACACACAGATACGCAGTGTTTT. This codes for CSVGTSGHTDTQCF.

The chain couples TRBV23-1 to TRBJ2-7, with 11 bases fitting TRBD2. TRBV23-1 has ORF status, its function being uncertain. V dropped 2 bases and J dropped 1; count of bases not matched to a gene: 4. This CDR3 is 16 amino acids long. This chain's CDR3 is CASSQGGTSGSYEQYF. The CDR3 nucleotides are TGCGCCAGCAGTCAAGGAGGGACTAGCGGTTCCTACGAGCAGTACTTC.

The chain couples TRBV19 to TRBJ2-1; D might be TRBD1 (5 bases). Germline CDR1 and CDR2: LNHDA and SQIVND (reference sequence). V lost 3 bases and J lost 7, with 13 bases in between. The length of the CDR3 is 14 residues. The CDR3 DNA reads TGTGCCAGTAGTATCGCAGGGTCCCCTAATGAGCAGTTCTTC. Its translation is CASSIAGSPNEQFF.

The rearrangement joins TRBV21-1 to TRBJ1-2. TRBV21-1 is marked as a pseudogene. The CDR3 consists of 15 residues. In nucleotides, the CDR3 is TGTGCCAGCAGCAATTCAGACCGGGGAAAGTATGGCTACACCTTC. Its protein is CASSNSDRGKYGYTF.

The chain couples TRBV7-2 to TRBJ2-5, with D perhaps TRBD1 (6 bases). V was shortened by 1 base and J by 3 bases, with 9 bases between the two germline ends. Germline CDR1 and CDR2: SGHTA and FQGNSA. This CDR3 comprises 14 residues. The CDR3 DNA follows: TGTGCCAGCAGCTTAGGGGCAGGGGAAGAGACCCAGTACTTC. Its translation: CASSLGAGEETQYF. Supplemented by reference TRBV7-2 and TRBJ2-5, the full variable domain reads GAGVSQSPSNKVTEKGKDVELRCDPISGHTALYWYRQSLGQGLEFLIYFQGNSAPDKSGLPSDRFSAERTGGSVSTLTIQRTQQEDSAVYLCASSLGAGEETQYFGPGTRLLVL.

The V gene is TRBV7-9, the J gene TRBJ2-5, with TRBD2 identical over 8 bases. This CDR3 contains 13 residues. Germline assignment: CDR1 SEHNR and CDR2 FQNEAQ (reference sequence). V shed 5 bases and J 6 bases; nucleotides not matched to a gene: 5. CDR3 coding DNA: TGTGCCAGCAGCGAGCGGGAGTTCAAGACCCAGTACTTC. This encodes CASSEREFKTQYF.

Here the CDR3 DNA reads TGTGCCAGCAGTTCCCTGGTCAACACCGGGGAGCTGTTTTTT. This sequence encodes CASSSLVNTGELFF. This chain uses TRBV27 with TRBJ2-2; D not resolved. Trimming cost V 4 bases and J 2 bases, with 8 bases left between them. The CDR3 sequence is 14 residues long. CDR1 and CDR2 (germline): MNHEY, SMNVEV (reference sequence).

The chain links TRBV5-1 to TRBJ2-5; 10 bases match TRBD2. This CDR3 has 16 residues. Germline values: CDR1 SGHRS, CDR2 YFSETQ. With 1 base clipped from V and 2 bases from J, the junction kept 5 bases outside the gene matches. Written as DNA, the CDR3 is TGCGCCAGCAGCTTGTTCGGGACTAGCGTACAAGAGACCCAGTACTTC. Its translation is CASSLFGTSVQETQYF. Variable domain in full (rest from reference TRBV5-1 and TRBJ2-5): KAGVTQTPRYLIKTRGQQVTLSCSPISGHRSVSWYQQTPGQGLQFLFEYFSETQRNKGNFPGRFSGRQFSNSRSEMNVSTLELGDSALYLCASSLFGTSVQETQYFGPGTRLLVL.

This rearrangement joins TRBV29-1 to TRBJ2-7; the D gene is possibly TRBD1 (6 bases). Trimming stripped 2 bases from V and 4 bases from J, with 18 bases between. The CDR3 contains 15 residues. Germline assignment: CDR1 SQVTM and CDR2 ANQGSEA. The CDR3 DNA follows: TGCAGCGTTGAAAGCAGTACAGGGTTGAGGTACGAGCAGTACTTC. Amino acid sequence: CSVESSTGLRYEQYF.

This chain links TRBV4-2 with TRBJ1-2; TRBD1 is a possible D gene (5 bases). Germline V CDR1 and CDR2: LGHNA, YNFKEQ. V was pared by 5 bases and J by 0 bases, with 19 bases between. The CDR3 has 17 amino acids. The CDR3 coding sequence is TGTGCCAGCAGCTACCAAGATTGGGGGGAGACTAACTATGGCTACACCTTC. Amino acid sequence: CASSYQDWGETNYGYTF.

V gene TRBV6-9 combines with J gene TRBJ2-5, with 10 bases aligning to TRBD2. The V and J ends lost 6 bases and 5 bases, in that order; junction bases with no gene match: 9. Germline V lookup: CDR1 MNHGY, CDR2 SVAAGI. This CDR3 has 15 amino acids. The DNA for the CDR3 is TGTGCCAGCAGCTTTGCGCTAGCGGGAGTGGAGACCCAGTACTTC. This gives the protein CASSFALAGVETQYF.